This entry concerns a single TCR beta chain. Its antigen is as yet unknown. Here immunoSEQ multiplex PCR was the method, and the copy in TCRdb shows in-frame clones only, minus some. Of roughly 500,000 clones listed, 75% to 90% are singletons. This record comes from a study of Ad26.COV2.S vaccination and SARS-CoV-2 variants. As for treatment: some 20 received Ad26.COV2.S at low or high dose, single or two shots; about five received placebo; per-sample allocation not given. Day 63 after the first injection of vaccine or placebo was the sampling time. Whole-study findings and limits: Vaccine recipients showed a spike-specific TCR breadth that was higher than in placebo recipients.

The CDR3 totals 17 residues. From germline, CDR1 is SGHTA and CDR2 FQGTGA. The V segment lost 5 bases and the J segment 3 bases; nucleotides outside the gene matches: 11. The chain combines TRBV7-3 with TRBJ2-3; TRBD1 matches at 10 bases. Sequences were derived from peripheral blood, sampled in a trial of Ad26.COV2.S vaccine versus placebo. The origin of this receptor is a person between 18 and 65 years old who received the Ad26.COV2.S COVID-19 vaccine or a placebo. The DNA for the CDR3 is TGTGCCAGCAGCACTACCAAGGGACAGGGGTGGACAGATACGCAGTATTTT. Protein product: CASSTTKGQGWTDTQYF.